Given below is one T cell receptor beta chain in context. This sample was included in a study of blood T cell repertoires in COVID-19. This CDR3 has 15 amino acids. J was trimmed by 5 bases and V by 4 bases; bases with no gene match: 6. Germline V lookup: CDR1 SNHLY, CDR2 FYNNEI. The assay was immunoSEQ multiplex PCR, and TCRdb's table has in-frame clones only and misses some. The table has around 130,000 clones, roughly 89% seen once. This TCR came from a woman aged 45-59 years with acute or convalescent COVID-19. The chain links TRBV2 to TRBJ1-5; 9 nucleotides agree with TRBD1. Sequencing was done on a sample of peripheral blood. The CDR3 protein is CASSGFGTGYQPQHF. The CDR3 DNA reads TGTGCCAGCAGTGGGTTTGGGACAGGGTATCAGCCCCAGCATTTT. The full variable domain, its missing parts supplied by reference TRBV2 and TRBJ1-5, is EPEVTQTPSHQVTQMGQEVILRCVPISNHLYFYWYRQILGQKVEFLVSFYNNEISEKSEIFDDQFSVERPDGSNFTLKIRSTKLEDSAMYFCASSGFGTGYQPQHFGDGTRLSIL.